The 12 T cell receptor beta chains below come from one sample, sequenced in a study of control samples from healthy donors and cancer patients (dated by TCRdb to 2020 to 2021). Libraries were constructed by the immunoSEQ multiplex PCR assay. TCRdb limited this immuneACCESS table to in-frame rearrangements with V and J called. A share of clones is missing; checked studies link under half to unresolved V genes, and the rest is unexplained. This sample is represented by approximately 150,000 clones; 85% to 90% of them were singletons. Of the sample, over 1.5% falls within the top ten clones. Sequenced input: blood. These receptors originate from a man aged 18 to 30 in good health.

The chain recombines TRBV19 with TRBJ1-1, with TRBD1 as a possible D gene (5 bases). The V end lost 6 bases, the J end lost 2 bases, and 19 bases lay between the germline ends. CDR1 LNHDA and CDR2 SQIVND come from the germline V gene (reference sequence). The CDR3 runs to 16 residues. CDR3 in DNA: TGTGCCAGTAGAAAAAAAGCCGGGACGCTAAACACTGAAGCTTTCTTT. This codes for CASRKKAGTLNTEAFF.

This sequence joins TRBV7-6 and TRBJ1-5; D is unclear. This CDR3 spans 15 amino acids. CDR1 SGHVS and CDR2 FNYEAQ come from the germline V gene. V was trimmed by 5 bases and J by 8 bases, leaving 19 bases between them. The CDR3 coding sequence is TGTGCCAGCAGCCCCCTCCTGGGTTCGGGGAAGCCCCAGCATTTT. Translated, it gives CASSPLLGSGKPQHF. The variable domain in full, with the rest retrieved from reference TRBV7-6 and TRBJ1-5, is GAGVSQSPRYKVTKRGQDVALRCDPISGHVSLYWYRQALGQGPEFLTYFNYEAQQDKSGLPNDRFSAERPEGSISTLTIQRTEQRDSAMYRCASSPLLGSGKPQHFGDGTRLSIL.

This chain uses TRBV19 with TRBJ1-5; D unresolved. V was shortened by 5 bases and J by 9 bases, with 17 bases between the two germline ends. Germline V gene lookup returns CDR1 LNHDA and CDR2 SQIVND (reference sequence). The CDR3 has 14 residues. This CDR3 reads CASSSPDPALPQHF. The CDR3 region has the DNA TGTGCCAGTAGTTCCCCAGACCCCGCCTTGCCCCAGCATTTT.

V and J are TRBV13 and TRBJ2-5, with TRBD2 matching 10 bases. The V and J ends lost 5 bases and 4 bases, in that order; junction bases with no gene match: 7. The CDR3 extends over 15 amino acids. CDR1 and CDR2 from the germline V gene are PRHDT and FYEKMQ (reference sequence). The CDR3, as DNA: TGTGCCAGCAGCCGAGCGGGGGGGCCGGGAGAGACCCAGTACTTC. Amino acid sequence: CASSRAGGPGETQYF.

This clone showed up just once. V gene TRBV7-2 combines with J gene TRBJ2-3; a possible D gene is TRBD2 (5 bases). The CDR3 contains 17 residues. Germline CDR1 reads SGHTA; CDR2 reads FQGNSA. Trimming stripped 1 base from V and 1 base from J, with 15 bases between. This CDR3 is CASSLDNPGGGTDTQYF. Written as DNA, the CDR3 is TGTGCCAGCAGCTTAGATAATCCAGGAGGTGGCACAGATACGCAGTATTTT.

This chain uses TRBV9 with TRBJ2-2; no firm D call. Trimming took off 0 bases at V and 8 bases at J, with 5 bases between the two ends. The CDR3 spans 12 residues. In germline, CDR1 is SGDLS, CDR2 YYNGEE. CDR3 in DNA: TGTGCCAGCAGCGTAGTGAGGGGGGAGCTGTTTTTT. Amino acid sequence: CASSVVRGELFF.

The V and J genes are TRBV7-2 and TRBJ2-3; the D gene is possibly TRBD1 (5 bases). CDR1 is SGHTA, CDR2 FQGNSA, per germline. The V end lost 6 bases, the J end lost 1 base, and 14 bases lay between the germline ends. CDR3 length equals 15 residues. The CDR3 spells CASRPYRMGTDTQYF. The CDR3 nucleotides read TGTGCCAGCAGGCCCTACAGGATGGGCACAGATACGCAGTATTTT.

This clone was counted once. The chain uses TRBV29-1 and TRBJ1-2, with no clear D. Trimming pared 1 base from V and 6 bases from J, leaving 3 bases between. Germline V CDR1 and CDR2: SQVTM, ANQGSEA. The length of the CDR3 is 10 residues. CDR3 region: CSVEGNGYTF. The DNA for the CDR3 is TGCAGCGTTGAAGGGAATGGCTACACCTTC. The complete variable domain, with remaining parts taken from reference TRBV29-1 and TRBJ1-2, reads SAVISQKPSRDICQRGTSLTIQCQVDSQVTMMFWYRQQPGQSLTLIATANQGSEATYESGFVIDKFPISRPNLTFSTLTVSNMSPEDSSIYLCSVEGNGYTFGSGTRLTVV.

The chain's CDR3 is CASSYRANQPQHF. CDR3 bases: TGTGCCAGCAGTTACCGGGCCAATCAGCCCCAGCATTTT. The rearrangement uses TRBV6-2 or TRBV6-3 and TRBJ1-5; no reliable D call. Germline lookup yields CDR1 MNHEY and CDR2 SVGEGT. This CDR3 contains 13 residues. The V gene lost 2 bases and the J gene lost 3 bases, with 5 bases spanning the gap.

This clone was seen a handful of times. The V gene is TRBV2, the J gene TRBJ2-3; maybe TRBD2 (5 bases). This CDR3 is built from 15 residues. Germline values: CDR1 SNHLY, CDR2 FYNNEI. V was trimmed by 8 bases and J by 4 bases, leaving 19 bases between them. DNA for the CDR3: TGTGCCAGCGTGTTCCGGGCTAGCAAGCCAGATACGCAGTATTTT. This codes for CASVFRASKPDTQYF.

The chain combines TRBV3-1 (or the pseudogene TRBV3-2) with TRBJ2-3, with 9 bases fitting TRBD2. The germline V gene encodes CDR1 LGHDT and CDR2 YNNKEL (reference sequence). The V and J ends lost 5 bases and 3 bases, in that order; junction bases with no gene match: 3. This CDR3 comprises 14 residues. CDR3: CASSFSGGTDTQYF. DNA for the CDR3: TGTGCCAGCAGCTTTAGCGGGGGTACAGATACGCAGTATTTT.

The chain uses TRBV5-5 and TRBJ1-1; D remains ambiguous. From germline, CDR1 is SGHKS and CDR2 YYEKEE (reference sequence). The V gene lost 0 bases and the J gene lost 0 bases, with 3 bases spanning the gap. The CDR3 is made up of 13 amino acids. CDR3 in amino acids: CASSLGVNTEAFF. CDR3 bases: TGTGCCAGCAGCTTGGGGGTGAACACTGAAGCTTTCTTT.